The 19 T cell receptor beta chains reported below all come from one sample, sequenced in a study of CD8+ T cells in alopecia areata. Sequencing templates came from extracted RNA that was reverse transcribed into cDNA. The data were produced by immunoSEQ multiplex PCR, yet TCRdb's version contains in-frame clones alone and is incomplete. This table holds about 160,000 clones, around 71% found once. Treatment described: oral pan-JAK inhibitor, 5-10 mg twice daily. The sample in question was CD4+ T cells sorted from blood, obtained at week 4, from a patient treated with tofacitinib. These receptors all stem from a human donor with alopecia areata.

The rearrangement joins TRBV5-6 to TRBJ2-5; D not certain. This CDR3 is built from 12 residues. Germline loops: CDR1 SGHDT, CDR2 YYEEEE. Trimming cost V 4 bases and J 4 bases, with 8 bases left between them. CDR3 sequence reads: CASSLSPETQYF. The CDR3 DNA reads TGTGCCAGCAGCCTCTCCCCAGAGACCCAGTACTTC.

This clone came up a few times. The J gene is TRBJ1-2, the V gene TRBV5-4, with D maybe TRBD1 (5 bases). CDR1 and CDR2 from the germline V gene are SGHNT and YYREEE (reference sequence). The CDR3 is made up of 13 amino acids. V lost 4 bases and J 3 bases, leaving 10 bases between the germline ends. CDR3 coding DNA: TGTGCCAGCAGCAGCCCAGGGCACTATGGCTACACCTTC. Its protein product is CASSSPGHYGYTF.

This clone has only one observation. V and J are TRBV5-1 and TRBJ1-6, with unresolved D. The CDR3 is 14 residues long. Germline CDR1 is SGHRS and CDR2 is YFSETQ. V was pared by 4 bases and J by 7 bases, with 12 bases between. CDR3 in DNA: TGCGCCAGCAGCCCCGACAAAGGGAATTCACCCCTCCACTTT. This gives the protein CASSPDKGNSPLHF.

The sample holds a few counts of this clone. V usage is TRBV29-1 and J usage is TRBJ1-1; D may be TRBD1 (5 bases). The germline V gene encodes CDR1 SQVTM and CDR2 ANQGSEA. V was pared by 5 bases and J by 0 bases, with 7 bases between. The CDR3 consists of 12 residues. The CDR3 DNA reads as TGCAGCGTTCACAGGCTGAACACTGAAGCTTTCTTT. Translation: CSVHRLNTEAFF.

V gene TRBV7-2 combines with J gene TRBJ2-1, with a weak D call TRBD2 (5 bases). Between the trimmed V and J ends, which lost 5 bases and 0 bases, there was a span of 8 bases. Per germline, CDR1 SGHTA and CDR2 FQGNSA. CDR3 size: 14 residues. CDR3 amino acids: CASSRRGSYNEQFF. The CDR3 DNA sequence: TGTGCCAGCAGCCGCCGGGGCTCCTACAATGAGCAGTTCTTC.

The chain uses TRBV6-5 and TRBJ1-1; a weak D match, TRBD1 (5 bases). CDR1 is MNHEY, CDR2 SVGAGI, per germline. The CDR3 is 12 amino acids. V was trimmed by 5 bases and J by 8 bases, leaving 12 bases between them. This chain's CDR3 is CASSEAGGEAFF. The CDR3 bases are TGTGCCAGCAGTGAAGCGGGGGGGGAAGCTTTCTTT.

The gene calls are TRBV29-1 and TRBJ2-5; 12 bases align to TRBD2. This CDR3 spans 15 amino acids. Germline CDR1 and CDR2: SQVTM and ANQGSEA. Unmatched junction bases numbered 6, after V lost 3 bases and J lost 4 bases. The chain's CDR3 is CSVDASGGAGETQYF. The CDR3 nucleotides read TGCAGCGTTGACGCTAGCGGGGGGGCCGGAGAGACCCAGTACTTC.

This clone was counted only a few times. This chain uses TRBV27 with TRBJ1-2; TRBD1 might be the D (5 bases). The CDR3 covers 16 residues. V lost 2 bases and J 5 bases, leaving 18 bases between the germline ends. Germline V CDR1 and CDR2: MNHEY, SMNVEV (reference sequence). The CDR3 nucleotides read TGTGCCAGCAGTTTAAGGACCGGGGCGTTACAGTATGGCTACACCTTC. Translating gives CASSLRTGALQYGYTF.

This chain connects TRBV2 to TRBJ1-6; TRBD1 is a possible D gene (5 bases). The CDR3 totals 14 residues. The germline V gene has CDR1 SNHLY and CDR2 FYNNEI. Trimming took off 1 base at V and 7 bases at J, with 8 bases between the two ends. As DNA, the CDR3 is TGTGCCAGCAGTGAAGAGGGGCAGAATTCACCCCTCCACTTT. Protein product: CASSEEGQNSPLHF. The whole variable domain, filled in from reference TRBV2 and TRBJ1-6, reads EPEVTQTPSHQVTQMGQEVILRCVPISNHLYFYWYRQILGQKVEFLVSFYNNEISEKSEIFDDQFSVERPDGSNFTLKIRSTKLEDSAMYFCASSEEGQNSPLHFGNGTRLTVT.

The chain uses TRBV29-1 and TRBJ1-2, with 9 bases that match TRBD1. This CDR3 is built from 14 residues. After removal of 6 bases from V and 7 bases from J, the junction contained 12 bases not matched to a gene. From germline, CDR1 is SQVTM and CDR2 ANQGSEA. The CDR3 sequence: CSVVPRQGGSGYTF. The CDR3 coding sequence is TGCAGCGTGGTCCCAAGACAGGGGGGTTCTGGCTACACCTTC.

This clone turned up a few times. The rearrangement links TRBV2 to TRBJ1-1; no clear D. Trimming cost V 0 bases and J 4 bases, with 9 bases left between them. Germline V gene sequence: CDR1 SNHLY, CDR2 FYNNEI. This CDR3 has 14 amino acids. The CDR3 bases are TGTGCCAGCAGTGAAGCGGATGCGAGCACTGAAGCTTTCTTT. This translates into CASSEADASTEAFF.

On this clone: In the same sample, other DNA sequences code for this CDR3. The chain couples TRBV29-1 to TRBJ2-1, with 16 bases matching TRBD2. This CDR3 contains 17 residues. The germline V gene has CDR1 SQVTM and CDR2 ANQGSEA. Unmatched junction bases numbered 2, after V lost 3 bases and J lost 0 bases. CDR3 loop: CSVEGLAGGPSYNEQFF. CDR3 sequence (DNA): TGCAGCGTTGAGGGACTAGCGGGGGGGCCCTCCTACAATGAGCAGTTCTTC.

This chain connects TRBV10-3 to TRBJ2-5; D remains ambiguous. CDR1 ENHRY and CDR2 SYGVKD come from the germline V gene. Trimming shortened V by 0 bases and J by 3 bases, and 8 bases separated the two germline ends. This CDR3 region has 14 residues. The CDR3 coding sequence is TGTGCCATCAGTGAGTCGTACAGAGAAGAGACCCAGTACTTC. The encoded protein is CAISESYREETQYF.

The chain employs TRBV29-1 and TRBJ2-3, with TRBD1 as a possible D gene (6 bases). The CDR3 extends over 13 amino acids. CDR1 is SQVTM, CDR2 ANQGSEA, per germline. V dropped 4 bases and J dropped 3 bases, with 11 bases sitting between them. The chain's CDR3 is CSVVRQGTDTQYF. Here the CDR3 DNA reads TGCAGCGTTGTAAGGCAGGGGACAGATACGCAGTATTTT.

This chain connects TRBV10-3 to TRBJ2-7; 11 nucleotides agree with TRBD1. V trimming: 0 bases; J trimming: 2 bases; junction bases outside the gene matches: 0. This CDR3 is 15 amino acids long. Per the germline V gene, CDR1 is ENHRY and CDR2 is SYGVKD. CDR3 in amino acids: CAISESGQGAYEQYF. DNA of the CDR3: TGTGCCATCAGTGAGTCGGGACAGGGGGCCTACGAGCAGTACTTC.

The chain couples TRBV30 to TRBJ2-2; no clear D gene. Germline-derived CDR1 and CDR2 are GTSNPN and SVGIG (reference sequence). This CDR3 has 10 amino acids. V was shortened by 4 bases and J by 6 bases, with 3 bases between the two germline ends. CDR3 loop: CAWKAGELFF. The CDR3 DNA reads TGTGCCTGGAAAGCCGGGGAGCTGTTTTTT.

This clone was seen a single time. The genes are TRBV5-6 and TRBJ2-3; 8 positions agree with TRBD2. Germline V gene sequence: CDR1 SGHDT, CDR2 YYEEEE. Germline trimming cut 4 bases from V and 6 bases from J; bases unmatched to any gene: 13. CDR3 length: 16 amino acids. DNA for the CDR3: TGTGCCAGCAGCCCGGGGGGGACTACCGGTCTTGATACGCAGTATTTT. Translated: CASSPGGTTGLDTQYF.

This rearrangement joins TRBV7-9 to TRBJ1-6; tentative D call: TRBD1 (5 bases). V was trimmed by 5 bases and J by 8 bases, leaving 7 bases between them. Germline V gene data show CDR1 as SEHNR and CDR2 as FQNEAQ (reference sequence). The CDR3 sequence is 12 residues long. The CDR3 DNA is TGTGCCAGCAGCCGGGGACATTCACCCCTCCACTTT. This codes for CASSRGHSPLHF. The full variable domain, with the rest looked up from reference TRBV7-9 and TRBJ1-6, is DTGVSQNPRHKITKRGQNVTFRCDPISEHNRLYWYRQTLGQGPEFLTYFQNEAQLEKSRLLSDRFSAERPKGSFSTLEIQRTEQGDSAMYLCASSRGHSPLHFGNGTRLTVT.

This chain uses TRBV30 with TRBJ1-5; D uncertain. There are 14 residues in the CDR3. In germline, CDR1 is GTSNPN, CDR2 SVGIG (reference sequence). With 2 bases removed from V and 6 bases from J, the gap between germline ends came to 14 bases. CDR3 sequence (DNA): TGTGCCTGGAGTTCTGGAGGGCAAAGTCAGCCCCAGCATTTT. Protein product: CAWSSGGQSQPQHF.